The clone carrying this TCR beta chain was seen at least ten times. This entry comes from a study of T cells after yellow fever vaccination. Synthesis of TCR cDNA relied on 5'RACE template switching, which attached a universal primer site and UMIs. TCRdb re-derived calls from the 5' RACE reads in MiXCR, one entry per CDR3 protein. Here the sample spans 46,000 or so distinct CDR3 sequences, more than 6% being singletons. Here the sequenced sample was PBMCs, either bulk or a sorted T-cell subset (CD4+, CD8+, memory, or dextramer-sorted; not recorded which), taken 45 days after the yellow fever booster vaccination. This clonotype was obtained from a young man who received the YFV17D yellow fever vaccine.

The CDR3 here is CASSPGGNQPQHF. CDR3 DNA: TGTGCCAGCAGCCCAGGGGGCAATCAGCCCCAGCATTTT. The genes are TRBV7-9 and TRBJ1-5; D may be TRBD1 (6 bases). V was cut by 5 bases and J by 2 bases, with 7 bases left in between. Germline V gives CDR1 SEHNR, CDR2 FQNEAQ (reference sequence). The CDR3 is made up of 13 amino acids.